This T cell receptor (beta chain) was observed in a study of cytotoxic CD8 clonotypes in ibrutinib-treated CLL. Study-wide results and caveats: Clonality increased at ibrutinib response, then returned toward baseline at progression.

This clone has just a few counts. As yet, its antigen is unknown. The assay was immunoSEQ multiplex PCR, and TCRdb's table has in-frame clones only and misses some. Among 300,000 to 400,000 clones, roughly 70% were seen once, and the ten largest hold roughly 6.7%. Per germline, CDR1 SEHNR and CDR2 FQNEAQ (reference sequence). The CDR3 covers 10 residues. Deletions cut 5 bases from V and 9 bases from J, with 6 bases between. Sequenced material: PBMCs, taken after 36 months of ibrutinib treatment. V is TRBV7-9 and J is TRBJ2-3; the D is unclear. This sequence was found in a human donor with chronic lymphocytic leukemia. The CDR3 here is CASSPRTQYF. The CDR3 DNA reads TGTGCCAGCAGCCCGCGGACGCAGTATTTT.